The present TCR beta chain was sequenced within a study of blood T cell repertoires in COVID-19. Background on the study: Acute and convalescent COVID-19 samples came from the United States, Italy and Spain. The analysed material was cDNA or gDNA that came from T cells, B-cell-depleted T cells, or PBMCs.

In the original analysis: Estimates of nucleated cell counts were drawn from the amplification of reference gene primers. Profiling relied on immunoSEQ multiplex PCR, and the TCRdb table lists in-frame clones only, not all of them. For V, J and clone size, that table is used; D and trimming come from the DNA. The data contain almost 85,000 clones, around 80% of them seen just once; the ten biggest clones take up around 36%. Trimming took 0 bases from V and 4 from J; bases not matched to a gene: 6. The V gene's germline CDR1 is LGHNA and CDR2 YNFKEQ. The CDR3 contains 18 residues. This receptor was obtained from a man older than 75 with active or convalescent COVID-19. The gene calls are TRBV4-2 and TRBJ2-5, with 15 bases that match TRBD2. Sequencing input: peripheral blood. CDR3 bases: TGTGCCAGCAGCCAAGAAGGGACTAGCGGGGGGTTGGGAGAGACCCAGTACTTC. It codes for CASSQEGTSGGLGETQYF.